This T cell receptor (beta chain) came from a study of PD-L1 blockade in urothelial cancer. Looking at the study overall: Blood analyses occurred 3 weeks (second dose) and 6 weeks post treatment start. Study results and caveats: Below-median blood TCR clonality before treatment forecast better survival. More expansion of tumor-associated blood clones, seen at 3 weeks, marked durable-benefit patients.

Clones were read by immunoSEQ multiplex PCR, and TCRdb kept only the in-frame ones, dropping some. Of fewer than 85,000 clones in the sample, roughly 84% are singletons; the top ten hold 8% to 10%. As for this clone: The antigen remains unidentified.

This CDR3 is 18 amino acids long. V lost 1 base, J lost 10 bases, and 12 bases stayed unmatched. Documented time point: pretreatment peripheral blood. All patients carried locally advanced or metastatic urothelial carcinoma. The chain links TRBV5-3 to TRBJ1-6, with TRBD1 matching over 12 bases. TRBV5-3 is filed as an ORF, its function uncertain. Here the sequenced sample was PBMCs, taken around atezolizumab (anti-PD-L1) treatment. The clonotype was recovered from a woman in her 70s with urothelial cancer. CDR3 DNA: TGTGCCAGAAGCTTGTGGGACAGGGGGCCCGAGTGTGGATCACCCCTCCACTTT. It translates to CARSLWDRGPECGSPLHF.